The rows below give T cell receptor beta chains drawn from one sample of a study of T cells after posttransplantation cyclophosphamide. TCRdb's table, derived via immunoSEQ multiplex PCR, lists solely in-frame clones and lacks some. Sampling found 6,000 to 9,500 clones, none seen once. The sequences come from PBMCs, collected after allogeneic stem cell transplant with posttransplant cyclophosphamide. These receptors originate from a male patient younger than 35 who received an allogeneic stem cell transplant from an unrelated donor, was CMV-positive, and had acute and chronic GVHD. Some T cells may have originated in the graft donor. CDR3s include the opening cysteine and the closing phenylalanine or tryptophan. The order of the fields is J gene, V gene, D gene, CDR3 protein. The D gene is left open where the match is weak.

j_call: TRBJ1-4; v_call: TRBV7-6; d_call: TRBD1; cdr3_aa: CASSLGTGYEKLFF
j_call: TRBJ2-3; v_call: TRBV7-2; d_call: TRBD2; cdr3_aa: CASSHTSGGAGTDTQYF
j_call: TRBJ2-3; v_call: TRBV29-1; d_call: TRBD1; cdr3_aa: CSAGTGDREQYF
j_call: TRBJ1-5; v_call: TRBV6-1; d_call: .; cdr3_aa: CASSEGEVYSNQPQHF
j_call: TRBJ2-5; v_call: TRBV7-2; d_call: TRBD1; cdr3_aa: CASSSRTGQSGTQYF
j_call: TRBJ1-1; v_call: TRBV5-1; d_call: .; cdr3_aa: CASSLEPAARLRGTEAFF
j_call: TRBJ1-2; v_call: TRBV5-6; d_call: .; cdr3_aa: CASSLGSGLTF
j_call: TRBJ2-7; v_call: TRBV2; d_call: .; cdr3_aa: CASRATRGQYF
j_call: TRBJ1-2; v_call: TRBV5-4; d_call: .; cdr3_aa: CASSLGSQGNYGYTF
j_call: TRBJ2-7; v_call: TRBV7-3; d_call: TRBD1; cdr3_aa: CASSPRVTGIDEQYF
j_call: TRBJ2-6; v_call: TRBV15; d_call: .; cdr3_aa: CATSGRTLAFSGANVLTF
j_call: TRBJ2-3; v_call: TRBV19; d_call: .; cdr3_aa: CASRTGGAADTQYF
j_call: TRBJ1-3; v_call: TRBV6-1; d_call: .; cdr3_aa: CASSERDSGNTIYF
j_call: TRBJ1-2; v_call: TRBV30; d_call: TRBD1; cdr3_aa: CAWSGDRGSYGYTF
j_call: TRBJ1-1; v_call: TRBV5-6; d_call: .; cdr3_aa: CASSLPGGRTEAFF
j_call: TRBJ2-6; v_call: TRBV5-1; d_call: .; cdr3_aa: CASSLTVSGANVLTF
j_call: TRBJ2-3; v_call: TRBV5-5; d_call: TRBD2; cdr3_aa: CASSLDGGVPDTQYF
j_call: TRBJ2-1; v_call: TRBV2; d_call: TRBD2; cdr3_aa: CASMGVAGGSSYNEQFF
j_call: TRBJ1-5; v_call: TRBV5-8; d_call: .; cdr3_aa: CASTGEGQQPQHF
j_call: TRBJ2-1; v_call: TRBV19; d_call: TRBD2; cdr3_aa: CASSKGLAGVEQFF
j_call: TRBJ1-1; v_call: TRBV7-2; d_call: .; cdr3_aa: CASSVTARSTEAFF
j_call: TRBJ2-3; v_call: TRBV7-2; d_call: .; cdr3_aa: CASSFLPEGGRADTQYF
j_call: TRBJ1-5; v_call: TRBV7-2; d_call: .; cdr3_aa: CASSLGGGSNQPQHF
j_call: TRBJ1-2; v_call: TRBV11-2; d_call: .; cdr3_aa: CASSLGRGGSTYGYTF
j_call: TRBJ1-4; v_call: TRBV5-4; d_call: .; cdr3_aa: CASSSGYRNEKLFF
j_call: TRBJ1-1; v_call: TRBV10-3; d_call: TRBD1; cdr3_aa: CATTGAGFTEAFF
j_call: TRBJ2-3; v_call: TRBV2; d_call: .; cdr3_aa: CASGSGGTDTQYF
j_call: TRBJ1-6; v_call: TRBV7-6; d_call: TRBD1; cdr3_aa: CASSLGVGGQFNSPLHF
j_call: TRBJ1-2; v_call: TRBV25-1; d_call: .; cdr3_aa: CASSLGHYGYTF
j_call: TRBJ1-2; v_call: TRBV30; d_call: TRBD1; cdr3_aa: CAWSRDRGNGYTF
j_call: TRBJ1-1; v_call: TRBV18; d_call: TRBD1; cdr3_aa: CASLNRGPLNTEAFF
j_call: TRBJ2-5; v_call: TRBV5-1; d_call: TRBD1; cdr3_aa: CASSQAGTGGETQYF
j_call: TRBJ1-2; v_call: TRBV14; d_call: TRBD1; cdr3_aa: CASSQIGQGRSQGYTF
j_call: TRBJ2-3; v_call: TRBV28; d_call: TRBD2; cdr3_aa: CASGGGGDTQYF
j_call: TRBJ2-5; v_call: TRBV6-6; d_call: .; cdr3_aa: CASSRGGGQETQYF
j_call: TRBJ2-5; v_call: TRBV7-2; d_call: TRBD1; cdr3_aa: CASSLRDRGPETQYF
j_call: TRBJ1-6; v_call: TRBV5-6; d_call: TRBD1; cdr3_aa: CASSSRDRGSSPLHF
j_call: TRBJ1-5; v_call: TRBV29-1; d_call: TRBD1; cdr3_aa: CSVGTGANQPQHF
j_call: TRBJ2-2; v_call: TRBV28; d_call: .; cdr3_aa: CASRTGGATGELFF
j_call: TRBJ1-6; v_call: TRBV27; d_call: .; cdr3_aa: CASSPYKSSYNSPLHF
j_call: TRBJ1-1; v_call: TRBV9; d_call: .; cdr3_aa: CASSVDPYTEAFF
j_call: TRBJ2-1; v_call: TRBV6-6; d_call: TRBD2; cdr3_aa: CASSRSGGADNEQFF
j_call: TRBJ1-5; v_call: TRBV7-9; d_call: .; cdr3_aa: CASSLDGHAQHF
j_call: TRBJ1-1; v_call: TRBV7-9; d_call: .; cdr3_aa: CASSSPPRQKLNTEAFF
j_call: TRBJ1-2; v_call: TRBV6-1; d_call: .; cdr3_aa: CASSEGPRGISSNGYTF
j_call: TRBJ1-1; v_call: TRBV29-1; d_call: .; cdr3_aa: CSVEVQENTEAFF
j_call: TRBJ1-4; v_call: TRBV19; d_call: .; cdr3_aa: CASSPRQGQNEKLFF
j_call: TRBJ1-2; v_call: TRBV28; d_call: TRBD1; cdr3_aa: CASRGTGSGYTF
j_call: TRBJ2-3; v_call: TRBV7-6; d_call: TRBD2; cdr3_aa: CASSLELAGSTDTQYF
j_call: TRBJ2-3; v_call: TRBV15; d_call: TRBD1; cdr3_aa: CATSKTGGTDTQYF